This T cell receptor beta chain is drawn from a study of shared clonotypes between healthy human individuals. A remark on this clone: Its antigen remains unknown.

Trimming stripped 9 bases from V and 5 bases from J, with 14 bases between. From germline, CDR1 is SNHLY and CDR2 FYNNEI. The CDR3 has 12 amino acids. The test was conducted at deep level. Per sorted-subset replicate PCR, input was around 220 ng DNA, representing around 30,000 T cell genomes. As processed by the authors: Junction-only immunoSEQ sequences carried no quality scores, so filtering differed. Sequencing was performed with immunoSEQ multiplex PCR; in TCRdb, only in-frame clones are kept and a portion is missing. V and J calls and clone size are as listed in that table; D and trimming were resolved from the DNA. The table records 800,000 or so clones, 90% to 97% of them present only once. Study-level points and caveats: Generally, naive subsets (rather than memory subsets) showed larger estimated richness.

Terminally differentiated effector memory CD45RA+ cells were excluded from the naive CD8 cells, which were CD45RO-negative and positively selected for CCR7. The sample was naive CD8+ T cells sorted from blood. The chain employs TRBV2 and TRBJ2-7; D is possibly TRBD2 (7 bases). This receptor was identified in a young man in good health. CDR3 protein: CARGGAENEQYF. The DNA of the CDR3 is TGTGCCAGGGGGGGGGCCGAGAACGAGCAGTACTTC.